Ten or more counts support the clone carrying this T cell receptor beta chain. Its specificity is not known. Trimming removed 5 bases from V and 3 bases from J; junction bases left unmatched: 11. CDR3 size: 15 residues. Germline CDR1 and CDR2: DFQATT and SNEGSKA (reference sequence). The data are from a study of HIV-infected patients and healthy controls. Whole blood was used without fractionation, so all unsorted peripheral T cells were included. Study-wide results and limits: Size-matched repertoire data failed to replicate the apparent Gini index recovery after therapy in HIV-infected patients.

Alpha and beta constant-region primers primed reverse transcription of around 500 ng RNA. Separate chain-specific third strand synthesis with multiplexing indices produced the alpha and beta libraries. All rearrangements within a chain used one primer pair; cDNA molecules carried barcodes. TCRdb called the 5' RACE reads again in MiXCR, with one record for every CDR3 protein. The sample lists 9,500 to 13,000 distinct CDR3 sequences, roughly 5% occurring once. Sample: blood, taken before antiretroviral therapy. The sequence derives from an adult with HIV infection. The V and J genes are TRBV20-1 and TRBJ2-7, with TRBD1 matching 9 bases. In nucleotides, the CDR3 is TGCAGTGCTTTAAGGGGGGACAGGGCCTTCTACGAGCAGTACTTC. It is translated as CSALRGDRAFYEQYF.